The rows below give T cell receptor beta chains drawn from one sample of a study of OX40 agonist ivuxolimab in advanced cancers. Assay used: immunoSEQ multiplex PCR; TCRdb lists only in-frame clones, some missing. The sample records 45,000 to 65,000 clones, approximately 91% being singletons. Material: CD4+ or CD8+ T cells sorted from blood, obtained in a trial of the OX40 agonist ivuxolimab. These receptors all come from an adult with an advanced solid tumor such as melanoma, head and neck, liver or kidney cancer. The CDR3 runs from the conserved cysteine through the conserved F or W. The D gene is left open where the match is weak. Expanded clones are given a class, and other clones once, few, many or no size at all.

D: -; V: TRBV5-1; J: TRBJ1-5; size: -; DNA: TGCGCCAGCAGCACCGGACGGTATAGCAATCAGCCCCAGCATTTT; CDR3: CASSTGRYSNQPQHF
D: -; V: TRBV6-5; J: TRBJ2-7; size: -; DNA: TGTGCCAGCAGCCCCGCCGCAGACTACGAGCAGTACTTC; CDR3: CASSPAADYEQYF
D: -; V: TRBV6-1; J: TRBJ2-5; size: -; DNA: TGTGCCAGCATCCCAGGGAAAGAGACCCAGTACTTC; CDR3: CASIPGKETQYF
D: -; V: TRBV5-1; J: TRBJ1-1; size: -; DNA: TGCGCCAGCAGCTTGTCCGAAAAAGGGAACACTGAAGCTTTCTTT; CDR3: CASSLSEKGNTEAFF
D: -; V: TRBV6-6; J: TRBJ2-1; size: -; DNA: TGTGCCAGCAGTTTCATCAATGAGCAGTTCTTC; CDR3: CASSFINEQFF
D: TRBD2; V: TRBV5-4; J: TRBJ2-7; size: -; DNA: TGTGCCAGCAGCTTCACTAGCGGGTTCTCCTACGAGCAGTACTTC; CDR3: CASSFTSGFSYEQYF
D: -; V: TRBV13; J: TRBJ2-3; size: once; DNA: TGTGCCAGCAGTCTAGCTGCTATAGCTGGGCATACGCAGTATTTT; CDR3: CASSLAAIAGHTQYF
D: -; V: TRBV10-1; J: TRBJ1-1; size: few; DNA: TGCGCCAGCAGAGCCCGGAACACTGAAGCTTTCTTT; CDR3: CASRARNTEAFF
D: -; V: TRBV7-6; J: TRBJ2-2; size: -; DNA: TGTGCCAGCAGCTCCCGCGGAACAAATTTATATACCGGGGAGCTGTTTTTT; CDR3: CASSSRGTNLYTGELFF
D: TRBD2; V: TRBV5-1; J: TRBJ2-1; size: -; DNA: TGCGCCAGCAGCTTGTGGTCTAGCGGGGGGCCCTGGGATGAGCAGTTCTTC; CDR3: CASSLWSSGGPWDEQFF
D: -; V: TRBV5-6; J: TRBJ1-4; size: -; DNA: TGTGCCAGCAGCTTAAGTGCAACTAATGAAAAACTGTTTTTT; CDR3: CASSLSATNEKLFF
D: TRBD1; V: TRBV4-1; J: TRBJ1-2; size: -; DNA: TGCGCCAGCAAACCGGGACAGGGCATCGGCTATGGCTACACCTTC; CDR3: CASKPGQGIGYGYTF
D: TRBD1; V: TRBV6-5; J: TRBJ2-6; size: -; DNA: TGTGCCAGTACCACAGGGGCCCCCGGGGCCAACGTCCTGACTTTC; CDR3: CASTTGAPGANVLTF
D: -; V: TRBV5-4; J: TRBJ2-3; size: -; DNA: TGTGCCAGCAGCTTGGTGGAGGGGGAGTTACCAGATACGCAGTATTTT; CDR3: CASSLVEGELPDTQYF
D: -; V: TRBV6-5; J: TRBJ1-2; size: -; DNA: TGTGCCAGCAGTTACTCGATAAGCTATGGCTACACCTTC; CDR3: CASSYSISYGYTF
D: -; V: TRBV27; J: TRBJ1-1; size: -; DNA: TGTGCCAGCAGTTTAGAAGCTAAGAACACTGAAGCTTTCTTT; CDR3: CASSLEAKNTEAFF
D: TRBD1; V: TRBV6-5; J: TRBJ1-2; size: -; DNA: TGTGCCAGCATGGACAGGGAGGACTATGGCTACACCTTC; CDR3: CASMDREDYGYTF
D: -; V: TRBV2; J: TRBJ1-2; size: -; DNA: TGTGCCAGCAGTGAGAATGGCATGGGGAGCTACACCTTC; CDR3: CASSENGMGSYTF
D: -; V: TRBV4-1; J: TRBJ1-1; size: -; DNA: TGCGCCAGCAGCCAAGATGAGGAGGGATGGAACACTGAAGCTTTCTTT; CDR3: CASSQDEEGWNTEAFF
D: -; V: TRBV7-2; J: TRBJ2-7; size: -; DNA: TGTGCCAGCAGCCCAGACGGGCAACCGTCCTACGAGCAGTACTTC; CDR3: CASSPDGQPSYEQYF
D: TRBD1; V: TRBV5-6; J: TRBJ2-2; size: -; DNA: TGTGCCAGCAGCCTTATGACAGGGGGAAACACCGGGGAGCTGTTTTTT; CDR3: CASSLMTGGNTGELFF
D: -; V: TRBV30; J: TRBJ2-7; size: -; DNA: TGTGCCTGGGTCCCCCCAAGAGGGGACGAGCAGTACTTC; CDR3: CAWVPPRGDEQYF
D: TRBD1; V: TRBV5-1; J: TRBJ2-5; size: -; DNA: TGCGCCAGCAGCTTCGGACAGGGGGCGCGGGAGACCCAGTACTTC; CDR3: CASSFGQGARETQYF
D: -; V: TRBV11-3; J: TRBJ2-2; size: -; DNA: TGTGCCAGCAGCGGAGGCGTTAACACCGGGGAGCTGTTTTTT; CDR3: CASSGGVNTGELFF
D: -; V: TRBV7-6; J: TRBJ1-1; size: -; DNA: TGTGCCAGCAGCCCCGGTAGGAGGCCTGAAGCTTTCTTT; CDR3: CASSPGRRPEAFF
D: -; V: TRBV21-1; J: TRBJ1-2; size: -; DNA: TGTGCCACTCTAGAAGGGGTCTATGGCTACACCTTC; CDR3: CATLEGVYGYTF
D: -; V: TRBV18; J: TRBJ2-7; size: -; DNA: TGTGCCAGCTCACCACCGGATTACTACGAGCAGTACTTC; CDR3: CASSPPDYYEQYF
D: -; V: TRBV6-5; J: TRBJ1-4; size: -; DNA: TGTGCCAGCAGTTACTCGACGGGGGATGAAAAACTGTTTTTT; CDR3: CASSYSTGDEKLFF
D: -; V: TRBV7-2; J: TRBJ2-1; size: -; DNA: TGTGCCAGCAGCTTAGATCTCGGGGGGCCCTACAATGAGCAGTTCTTC; CDR3: CASSLDLGGPYNEQFF
D: TRBD2; V: TRBV4-2; J: TRBJ2-5; size: -; DNA: TGTGCCAGCAGCCAAGGGTGGCGGGGGGCCCAAGAGACCCAGTACTTC; CDR3: CASSQGWRGAQETQYF
D: -; V: TRBV5-1; J: TRBJ2-5; size: -; DNA: TGCGCCAGCAGCTCGGACTGGAGCACCCAAGAGACCCAGTACTTC; CDR3: CASSSDWSTQETQYF
D: -; V: TRBV5-1; J: TRBJ1-4; size: -; DNA: TGCGCCAGCAGCCCCCCTGACGATGAAAAACTGTTTTTT; CDR3: CASSPPDDEKLFF
D: -; V: TRBV14; J: TRBJ1-1; size: -; DNA: TGTGCCAGCAGCCATGACCTCAGAAACACTGAAGCTTTCTTT; CDR3: CASSHDLRNTEAFF
D: -; V: TRBV11-2; J: TRBJ2-7; size: -; DNA: TGTGCCAGCAGCTTAGTCGGGGACTTCTACGAGCAGTACTTC; CDR3: CASSLVGDFYEQYF
D: -; V: TRBV19; J: TRBJ1-1; size: -; DNA: TGTGCCAGCCTCCCCGGAGGATACACTGAAGCTTTCTTT; CDR3: CASLPGGYTEAFF
D: -; V: TRBV14; J: TRBJ2-5; size: -; DNA: TGTGCCAGCAGCCAAGGAAAAGGGGACTGGGAGACCCAGTACTTC; CDR3: CASSQGKGDWETQYF
D: -; V: TRBV11-2; J: TRBJ2-7; size: -; DNA: TGTGCCAGCAGCTTAGTCGGCTCCTACGAGCAGTACTTC; CDR3: CASSLVGSYEQYF
D: -; V: TRBV9; J: TRBJ1-1; size: -; DNA: TGTGCCAGCAGCCCACAGGGAACGAACACTGAAGCTTTCTTT; CDR3: CASSPQGTNTEAFF
D: -; V: TRBV6-5; J: TRBJ1-2; size: -; DNA: TGTGCCAGCAGTTACTCGGAGGATTCTAACTATGGCTACACCTTC; CDR3: CASSYSEDSNYGYTF
D: TRBD1; V: TRBV11-2; J: TRBJ2-1; size: once; DNA: TGTGCCAGCAGCTTTGACAGGGGTTCCTACAATGAGCAGTTCTTC; CDR3: CASSFDRGSYNEQFF
D: TRBD1; V: TRBV19; J: TRBJ1-2; size: -; DNA: TGTGCCAGTAGTCTCGGACAGGGGCAGGACTACACCTTC; CDR3: CASSLGQGQDYTF
D: -; V: TRBV19; J: TRBJ1-1; size: -; DNA: TGTGCCAGTAGTATCTCTAGGGCCTCTGAAGCTTTCTTT; CDR3: CASSISRASEAFF
D: -; V: TRBV6-1; J: TRBJ2-5; size: -; DNA: TGTGCCAGCAGTGAAGCATCACAGCTCCAAGAGACCCAGTACTTC; CDR3: CASSEASQLQETQYF